The 30 T cell receptor beta chains below all came from one sample that was sequenced in a study of siplizumab effects on memory and regulatory T cells. Produced via immunoSEQ multiplex PCR; TCRdb's table is partial and in-frame only. This table has over 85,000 clones, around 97% appearing once. Sequenced input: naive CD4+ T cells sorted from blood. The receptors were gathered from a human donor in good health.

This chain connects TRBV19 to TRBJ2-7; maybe TRBD1 (6 bases). V dropped 3 bases and J dropped 2 bases, with 11 bases sitting between them. The CDR3 totals 14 residues. Germline V gives CDR1 LNHDA, CDR2 SQIVND (reference sequence). DNA for the CDR3: TGTGCCAGTAGTATTCAGGGGTTCGCCTACGAGCAGTACTTC. As protein: CASSIQGFAYEQYF.

The rearrangement joins TRBV29-1 to TRBJ1-2, with unresolved D. The germline CDR1 and CDR2 sequences are SQVTM and ANQGSEA. The length of the CDR3 is 10 residues. The V and J ends lost 2 bases and 4 bases respectively, with 2 bases between them. Written as DNA, the CDR3 is TGCAGCGTTGAACCCTATGGCTACACCTTC. The encoded protein is CSVEPYGYTF.

The CDR3 DNA follows: TGTGCCAGCAGCTTGACCCATGCGGGGCAGGGGAGAAATTCACCCCTCCACTTT. Translating gives CASSLTHAGQGRNSPLHF. The V and J genes are TRBV7-2 and TRBJ1-6; D might be TRBD1 (6 bases). This CDR3 contains 18 residues. Trimming stripped 3 bases from V and 7 bases from J, with 22 bases between. Germline CDR1 and CDR2: SGHTA and FQGNSA.

The chain is built from TRBV7-6 and TRBJ2-5; 9 bases agree with TRBD2. Per germline, CDR1 SGHVS and CDR2 FNYEAQ. The trim removed 5 bases at V and 4 bases at J, leaving 5 bases unmatched. The CDR3 contains 14 residues. The CDR3 DNA sequence: TGTGCCAGCAGCCCTGGGACTAGCACAGAGACCCAGTACTTC. Its translation: CASSPGTSTETQYF.

This clone was seen once. The rearrangement joins TRBV4-2 to TRBJ1-3; no firm D call. V lost 0 bases, J lost 0 bases, and 9 bases lay in between. This CDR3 is built from 16 residues. The germline gives CDR1 LGHNA, CDR2 YNFKEQ. CDR3 coding DNA: TGTGCCAGCAGCCAAGACTTGCCGAGCTCTGGAAACACCATATATTTT. Translated: CASSQDLPSSGNTIYF.

The chain links TRBV7-2 to TRBJ1-3; D is unresolved. Deletions cut 6 bases from V and 4 bases from J, with 16 bases between. This CDR3 is 15 amino acids long. Germline lookup yields CDR1 SGHTA and CDR2 FQGNSA. The CDR3 sequence: CASSRTRWSGNTIYF. CDR3 in DNA: TGTGCCAGCAGTCGTACTCGCTGGTCCGGAAACACCATATATTTT.

A single count supports this clone. This CDR3 is CASMDRGRRGYGYTF. CDR3 DNA sequence: TGTGCCAGCATGGACAGGGGGCGGAGGGGCTATGGCTACACCTTC. J is TRBJ1-2 and V is TRBV28; 11 bases line up with TRBD1. The CDR3 has 15 amino acids. Germline CDR1 MDHEN, CDR2 SYDVKM. V lost 7 bases and J lost 4; bases outside the gene matches: 8.

The chain is built from TRBV6-5 and TRBJ1-1; D possibly corresponds to TRBD1 (6 bases). Trimming cost V 6 bases and J 6 bases, with 8 bases left between them. The CDR3 has 11 amino acids. CDR1 and CDR2 (germline): MNHEY, SVGAGI. CDR3 DNA sequence: TGTGCCAGCAGACAGGGTTCTGAAGCTTTCTTT. It specifies CASRQGSEAFF.

The genes are TRBV29-1 and TRBJ1-1; the D gene is possibly TRBD1 (6 bases). The CDR3 covers 13 residues. CDR1 is SQVTM and CDR2 is ANQGSEA in the germline V gene. Trimming stripped 4 bases from V and 5 bases from J, with 14 bases between. CDR3 amino acids: CSVVMGAWTEAFF. In DNA form, the CDR3 reads TGCAGCGTTGTCATGGGGGCGTGGACTGAAGCTTTCTTT. Full variable domain (rest looked up from reference TRBV29-1 and TRBJ1-1): SAVISQKPSRDICQRGTSLTIQCQVDSQVTMMFWYRQQPGQSLTLIATANQGSEATYESGFVIDKFPISRPNLTFSTLTVSNMSPEDSSIYLCSVVMGAWTEAFFGQGTRLTVV.

V gene TRBV5-1 combines with J gene TRBJ1-2; TRBD1 aligns across 8 bases. This CDR3 comprises 14 residues. The germline gives CDR1 SGHRS, CDR2 YFSETQ. Trimming at V came to 0 bases and at J to 7 bases, leaving 5 bases not matched to a gene. In nucleotides, the CDR3 is TGCGCCAGCAGCTTGGAAGGACAGGGAAGTGGCTACACCTTC. It is translated as CASSLEGQGSGYTF.

V gene TRBV7-9 combines with J gene TRBJ2-5, with D unresolved. Germline values: CDR1 SEHNR, CDR2 FQNEAQ (reference sequence). This CDR3 is built from 12 residues. V was pared by 2 bases and J by 3 bases, with 4 bases between. DNA of the CDR3: TGTGCCAGCAGCTTAACTAAAGAGACCCAGTACTTC. Translating gives CASSLTKETQYF.

J is TRBJ1-1 and V is TRBV21-1; TRBD1 is taken as the D call from the table, unchecked against the DNA. TRBV21-1 has pseudogene status. The CDR3 length is 14 residues. The CDR3 nucleotides are TGTGCCAGCAGCAAAGCTCGGGACAGGGCTGAAGCTTTCTTT. The encoded protein is CASSKARDRAEAFF.

CDR3 loop: CASSFTGQPNYGYTF. CDR3 bases: TGTGCCAGCAGCTTCACCGGCCAACCTAACTATGGCTACACCTTC. J is TRBJ1-2 and V is TRBV5-5; D is unclear. The V end lost 2 bases, the J end lost 0 bases, and 11 bases lay between the germline ends. The CDR3 is made up of 15 amino acids. The germline CDR1 and CDR2 sequences are SGHKS and YYEKEE (reference sequence).

The V gene is TRBV15, the J gene TRBJ1-2; a possible D gene is TRBD1 (6 bases). Trimming left V 7 bases short and J 3 bases short, with 12 bases between. CDR1 LNHNV and CDR2 YYDKDF come from the germline V gene (reference sequence). CDR3 length: 13 amino acids. The CDR3 is CATKGGGDYGYTF. The CDR3 nucleotides are TGTGCCACCAAGGGGGGAGGCGACTATGGCTACACCTTC.

The chain links TRBV10-3 to TRBJ1-1; 9 nucleotides match TRBD1. J gave up 0 bases and V 5 bases, and 4 bases lay outside the gene matches. The CDR3 is made up of 15 amino acids. The germline V gene has CDR1 ENHRY and CDR2 SYGVKD. The DNA of the CDR3 is TGTGCCATCAGTCGGACAGGGGCCTTGAACACTGAAGCTTTCTTT. This encodes CAISRTGALNTEAFF.

This clone was found once. The chain combines TRBV6-5 with TRBJ2-7; D remains ambiguous. V was shortened by 6 bases and J by 3 bases, with 12 bases between the two germline ends. Germline lookup yields CDR1 MNHEY and CDR2 SVGAGI. CDR3 length: 13 residues. The CDR3 sequence is CASRRGRNYEQYF. The DNA for the CDR3 is TGTGCCAGCAGACGAGGACGGAACTACGAGCAGTACTTC.

This chain connects TRBV5-4 to TRBJ2-5; 9 nucleotides match TRBD1. Germline-derived CDR1 and CDR2 are SGHNT and YYREEE (reference sequence). This CDR3 spans 15 amino acids. J gave up 5 bases and V 4 bases, and 9 bases lay outside the gene matches. The CDR3 here is CASSRGGQGRETQYF. The CDR3 region has the DNA TGTGCCAGCAGCCGAGGTGGACAGGGGAGGGAGACCCAGTACTTC.

The rearrangement uses TRBV5-1 and TRBJ1-2; 8 nucleotides line up with TRBD1. The germline CDR1 and CDR2 sequences are SGHRS and YFSETQ. The CDR3 has 16 amino acids. V gave up 3 bases and J gave up 2 bases; unmatched junction bases: 9. The CDR3 nucleotides read TGCGCCAGCAGCTCCCCCCCAGGGGGCCAGAACTATGGCTACACCTTC. Translation: CASSSPPGGQNYGYTF. Based on the CDR3 plus reference TRBV5-1 and TRBJ1-2, the full variable domain is KAGVTQTPRYLIKTRGQQVTLSCSPISGHRSVSWYQQTPGQGLQFLFEYFSETQRNKGNFPGRFSGRQFSNSRSEMNVSTLELGDSALYLCASSSPPGGQNYGYTFGSGTRLTVV.

The genes are TRBV10-3 and TRBJ1-1; 7 bases match TRBD1. J lost 8 bases, V lost 5 bases, and 14 bases had no gene match. Germline-derived CDR1 and CDR2 are ENHRY and SYGVKD. The CDR3 is 15 residues long. CDR3 region: CAISSGETGTSEAFF. DNA for the CDR3: TGTGCCATCAGTTCTGGTGAGACAGGGACCTCAGAAGCTTTCTTT.

V usage is TRBV7-2 and J usage is TRBJ2-4, with TRBD2 as a possible D gene (5 bases). CDR3 size: 14 residues. The V end was cut by 5 bases, the J end by 3 bases, with 11 bases between. The V gene's germline CDR1 is SGHTA and CDR2 FQGNSA. The CDR3, as DNA: TGTGCCAGCAGCGCTGCCAGCGGCAAAAACATTCAGTACTTC. Residues: CASSAASGKNIQYF.

The chain is built from TRBV28 and TRBJ1-5, with D unclear. CDR3 size: 13 residues. Germline V lookup: CDR1 MDHEN, CDR2 SYDVKM. V was clipped by 6 bases and J by 0 bases, with 6 bases between them. The CDR3 spells CASRLISNQPQHF. In DNA form, the CDR3 reads TGTGCCAGCAGATTGATTAGCAATCAGCCCCAGCATTTT.

The rearrangement uses TRBV28 and TRBJ1-2; 7 bases line up with TRBD1. The CDR3 has 14 residues. The J segment lost 1 base and the V segment lost 6 bases, leaving 5 bases of the junction unmatched. Per the germline V gene, CDR1 is MDHEN and CDR2 is SYDVKM. The CDR3, as DNA: TGTGCCAGCAGAAGGGACAGTCTTAACTATGGCTACACCTTC. Translation: CASRRDSLNYGYTF.

The rearrangement links TRBV6-6 to TRBJ2-3; 9 bases line up with TRBD2. V shed 5 bases, J shed 1 base, and the junction held 4 bases outside the gene matches. The CDR3 totals 15 residues. Per the germline V gene, CDR1 is MNHNY and CDR2 is SVGAGI (reference sequence). Here the CDR3 reads CASSGRGGRTDTQYF. In DNA, the CDR3 is TGTGCCAGCAGTGGGCGGGGGGGCCGCACAGATACGCAGTATTTT.

V and J are TRBV7-6 and TRBJ2-7, with D possibly being TRBD1 (6 bases). The V end lost 5 bases, the J end lost 0 bases, and 14 bases lay between the germline ends. In germline, CDR1 is SGHVS, CDR2 FNYEAQ. The CDR3 sequence is 15 residues long. The CDR3 loop is CASSPRQAASYEQYF. CDR3 in DNA: TGTGCCAGCAGCCCGAGACAGGCCGCCTCCTACGAGCAGTACTTC.

The rearrangement links TRBV5-1 to TRBJ2-5; TRBD1 agrees at 10 bases. Near its end, the DNA agrees better with TRBJ2-7, so the J call may be wrong. The CDR3 is 14 amino acids. Germline CDR1 is SGHRS and CDR2 is YFSETQ. CDR3 sequence: CASSAAGQGTEQYF. The CDR3 nucleotides are TGCGCCAGCAGCGCTGCGGGACAGGGGACCGAGCAGTACTTC.

The V and J genes are TRBV10-3 and TRBJ2-1; D not certain. V shed 0 bases and J shed 9 bases, with 3 bases lying between them. Germline V gives CDR1 ENHRY, CDR2 SYGVKD. The CDR3 extends over 11 amino acids. The CDR3 spells CAISESTEQFF. The CDR3 coding sequence is TGTGCCATCAGTGAGTCGACTGAGCAGTTCTTC.

J is TRBJ1-6 and V is TRBV27; D is undetermined. CDR1 is MNHEY and CDR2 is SMNVEV in the germline V gene (reference sequence). The CDR3 spans 14 residues. V lost 8 bases and J lost 7, with 15 bases in between. The CDR3 is CASGWETQNSPLHF. As DNA, the CDR3 is TGTGCCAGCGGCTGGGAAACACAAAATTCACCCCTCCACTTT.

The V and J genes are TRBV6-5 and TRBJ1-4; D gene ambiguous. V was cut by 0 bases and J by 5 bases, with 10 bases left in between. CDR1 MNHEY and CDR2 SVGAGI come from the germline V gene. This CDR3 spans 15 amino acids. CDR3 loop: CASSYSVTQNEKLFF. The CDR3 bases are TGTGCCAGCAGTTACTCGGTGACCCAAAATGAAAAACTGTTTTTT.

This chain connects TRBV28 to TRBJ2-3; 10 nucleotides align to TRBD2. CDR3 size: 16 residues. J gave up 5 bases and V 3 bases, and 8 bases lay outside the gene matches. CDR1 and CDR2 (germline): MDHEN, SYDVKM. In DNA form, the CDR3 reads TGTGCCAGCAGTTTGGAACTAGCGGGGCAGGGAGATACGCAGTATTTT. This translates into CASSLELAGQGDTQYF.

This clone was seen more than once but under ten times. J is TRBJ1-2 and V is TRBV2; no firm D call. The V end was cut by 1 base, the J end by 5 bases, with 5 bases between. Germline lookup yields CDR1 SNHLY and CDR2 FYNNEI. This CDR3 contains 12 residues. CDR3 residues: CASSEDSYGYTF. The CDR3 DNA reads as TGTGCCAGCAGTGAAGACAGTTATGGCTACACCTTC.